Listed below are T cell receptor beta chains from one sample, sequenced in a study of blood T cell repertoires in COVID-19. Clones were sequenced by immunoSEQ multiplex PCR, and TCRdb holds only the in-frame ones, with some missing. The table has 160,000 or so clones, more than 70% seen once. The sample taken for sequencing was PBMCs or T cells enriched from blood (not recorded which). The receptors were gathered from a middle-aged man who had recovered from COVID-19. The CDR3 runs from the conserved cysteine through the conserved F or W. A D gene is named only where the DNA matches it firmly. Not all rows give a size; the values are once, few, many and, for expanded clones, a class.

d_gene	abundance	v_gene	j_gene	CDR3nt	CDR3aa
TRBD2	.	TRBV13	TRBJ2-1	TGTGCCAGCAGCCGCATGACTAGCGGGGGGGACAATGAGCAGTTCTTC	CASSRMTSGGDNEQFF
.	.	TRBV27	TRBJ1-1	TGTGCCAGCAGTGGACTCGGTATGGGAGGGACTGAAGCTTTCTTT	CASSGLGMGGTEAFF
TRBD1	.	TRBV24-1	TRBJ2-6	TGTGCCACCAGTGACGCGGACAGGGGGCCTGGGGCCAACGTCCTGACTTTC	CATSDADRGPGANVLTF
.	.	TRBV19	TRBJ2-7	TGTGCCAGTAGTTCAAGGACAGAAGGCTACGAGCAGTACTTC	CASSSRTEGYEQYF
TRBD2	.	TRBV5-1	TRBJ2-5	TGCGCCAGCAGCTTGGCTCCTAGCGGGGGGGCTCGAGAGACCCAGTACTTC	CASSLAPSGGARETQYF
.	.	TRBV3-1/TRBV3-2	TRBJ2-5	TGTGCCAGCAGCCATACCGGGGCCCAGTACTTC	CASSHTGAQYF
TRBD2	.	TRBV6-5	TRBJ2-1	TGTGCCAGCCGGGATAGCGGGACCTACAATGAGCAGTTCTTC	CASRDSGTYNEQFF
TRBD1	.	TRBV7-6	TRBJ1-5	TGTGCCAGCAGCTTCGGACAGGGGGTAGGTCAGCCCCAGCATTTT	CASSFGQGVGQPQHF
TRBD1	.	TRBV24-1	TRBJ2-1	TGTGCCACCAGTGATTTAGGGGGCGCAGACAATGAGCAGTTCTTC	CATSDLGGADNEQFF
TRBD1	.	TRBV6-5	TRBJ1-5	TGTGCCAGCACCGGACAGGGGCGGTATCAGCCCCAGCATTTT	CASTGQGRYQPQHF
TRBD2	.	TRBV4-1	TRBJ2-1	TGCGCCAGCAGCCAACTCGGGGGGAACACCTACAATGAGCAGTTCTTC	CASSQLGGNTYNEQFF
TRBD1	.	TRBV19	TRBJ1-2	TGTGCCAGTAGCCCCGGGACAGGGGCATATGGCTACACCTTC	CASSPGTGAYGYTF
TRBD1	.	TRBV7-3	TRBJ2-1	TGTGCCAGCAGCTTAACCCCTGACAGGGGGGACTACAATGAGCAGTTCTTC	CASSLTPDRGDYNEQFF
.	.	TRBV19	TRBJ1-5	TGTGCCAGTAGGCAGGGGAGTCAGCCCCAGCATTTT	CASRQGSQPQHF
.	.	TRBV7-9	TRBJ2-3	TGTGCCAGCAGCTCCCAAGGGACTAGCACAGATACGCAGTATTTT	CASSSQGTSTDTQYF
.	few	TRBV5-1	TRBJ1-5	TGCGCCAGCAGCCCTACAGGGCCGAATCAGCCCCAGCATTTT	CASSPTGPNQPQHF
.	.	TRBV9	TRBJ1-1	TGTGCCAGCAGTGGCCAAACAGGGTCGAATGAAGCTTTCTTT	CASSGQTGSNEAFF
.	.	TRBV11-1	TRBJ1-1	TGTGCCAGCAGCCTCTATTCCGGTGGGGCGAACACTGAAGCTTTCTTT	CASSLYSGGANTEAFF
TRBD1	.	TRBV7-3	TRBJ1-1	TGTGCCAGCAGCCTCCGACAGGGGGCTGAAGCTTTCTTT	CASSLRQGAEAFF
TRBD2	.	TRBV7-3	TRBJ2-2	TGTGCCAGCAGCGGAACCGGGGGGGCGAACACCGGGGAGCTGTTTTTT	CASSGTGGANTGELFF
.	.	TRBV5-6	TRBJ1-3	TGTGCCAGCAGCTTAAATCGGAACACCATATATTTT	CASSLNRNTIYF
.	once	TRBV2	TRBJ2-5	TGTGCCAGCAGTTCGAGCGGAATCCAAGAGACCCAGTACTTC	CASSSSGIQETQYF
.	once	TRBV18	TRBJ2-1	TGTGCCAGCTCACCGGAGGGGTGGGATGAGCAGTTCTTC	CASSPEGWDEQFF
TRBD1	.	TRBV5-1	TRBJ2-1	TGCGCCAGCAGCTTGGATGTAGGACAGGGATACAATGAGCAGTTCTTC	CASSLDVGQGYNEQFF
.	.	TRBV19	TRBJ2-5	TGTGCCAGTAGTATAGACGGCCCGGAAGGAGGGCAAGAGACCCAGTACTTC	CASSIDGPEGGQETQYF